The rows below give T cell receptor beta chains drawn from one sample of a study of regulatory T cells in long-lasting Graves disease. From the multiplex PCR reads, TCRdb called clonotypes with MiXCR, one entry per CDR3 protein. The sample contains roughly 560,000 distinct CDR3 sequences, 15% to 20% of which appear only once. These records were also assigned to another study, of T cells in Graves' hyperthyroidism and ophthalmopathy.

The material was peripheral blood mononuclear cells (PBMCs), obtained at new diagnosis, from a patient treated with antithyroid drugs. These receptors all stem from a middle-aged woman with Graves disease. Both conserved end residues are part of each CDR3. A D gene is named only where the DNA matches it firmly. Not all rows give a size; the values are once, few, many and, for expanded clones, a class.

cdr3_length | d_call | j_call | v_call | clone_size | cdr3_aa | cdr3_nt
15 | TRBD1 | TRBJ2-3 | TRBV18 | many | CASSPGTGAKDTQYF | TGTGCCAGCTCACCCGGAACAGGGGCTAAAGATACGCAGTATTTT
15 | - | TRBJ2-1 | TRBV19 | few | CASSIIDLNYNEQFF | TGTGCCAGTAGTATAATAGACCTCAACTACAATGAGCAGTTCTTC
12 | - | TRBJ1-6 | TRBV30 | few | CAWSGTETPLHF | TGTGCCTGGAGTGGGACAGAGACACCCCTCCACTTT
14 | - | TRBJ2-7 | TRBV11-2 | few | CASSLGIIGCEQYF | TGTGCCAGCAGCTTAGGGATAATCGGGTGCGAGCAGTACTTC
14 | - | TRBJ2-7 | TRBV19 | few | CATTSGTGDYEQYF | TGTGCCACCACGTCAGGTACGGGAGACTACGAGCAGTACTTC
13 | - | TRBJ1-3 | TRBV6-1 | many | CASTLRGGNTIYF | TGTGCCAGCACCCTACGGGGGGGAAACACCATATATTTT
16 | TRBD1 | TRBJ1-5 | TRBV19 | many | CASMTGSYVGNQPQHF | TGTGCCAGTATGACAGGGAGTTACGTTGGCAATCAGCCCCAGCATTTT
15 | TRBD2 | TRBJ2-2 | TRBV11-2 | many | CASSYGERGTGELFF | TGTGCCAGCAGCTACGGGGAGCGGGGGACCGGGGAGCTGTTTTTT
14 | - | TRBJ1-2 | TRBV3-1 | many | CASSPGAFGYGYTF | TGTGCCAGCAGCCCAGGGGCATTCGGCTATGGCTACACCTTC
16 | - | TRBJ2-2 | TRBV7-3 | - | CASSLSGIANTGELFF | TGTGCCAGCAGCTTAAGCGGGATAGCTAACACCGGGGAGCTGTTTTTT
16 | TRBD1 | TRBJ1-2 | TRBV28 | many | CASSTLPPDRDYGYTF | TGTGCCAGCAGCACTCTTCCCCCGGACAGGGACTATGGCTACACCTTC
15 | - | TRBJ2-2 | TRBV11-2 | - | CASSRLRGADGELFF | TGTGCCAGCAGCCGCCTCCGGGGGGCCGACGGGGAGCTGTTTTTT
18 | TRBD1 | TRBJ1-1 | TRBV3-1 | many | CASSPPTGGTGGRAEAFF | TGTGCCAGCAGCCCGCCGACAGGGGGGACCGGTGGGCGGGCTGAAGCTTTCTTT
16 | TRBD1 | TRBJ2-2 | TRBV5-1 | many | CASSTSGTVGTGELFF | TGCGCCAGCAGCACGTCCGGGACAGTCGGCACCGGGGAGCTGTTTTTT
15 | TRBD1 | TRBJ1-2 | TRBV9 | few | CASRPPDRAKYGYTF | TGTGCCAGCAGACCTCCGGACAGGGCGAAGTATGGCTACACCTTC
15 | TRBD2 | TRBJ2-1 | TRBV5-1 | many | CASSFGLAPYNEQFF | TGCGCCAGCAGCTTTGGACTAGCTCCCTACAATGAGCAGTTCTTC
14 | TRBD1 | TRBJ1-4 | TRBV30 | many | CAWSPGGTNEKLFF | TGTGCCTGGAGTCCAGGGGGAACTAATGAAAAACTGTTTTTT
13 | - | TRBJ1-5 | TRBV28 | once | CASSFSASQPQHF | TGTGCCAGCAGTTTCTCCGCCAGTCAGCCCCAGCATTTT
12 | - | TRBJ1-5 | TRBV12-3/TRBV12-4 | many | CASSFLGEPQHF | TGTGCCAGCAGTTTTTTGGGGGAGCCCCAGCATTTT
15 | TRBD1 | TRBJ2-7 | TRBV5-5 | - | CASSSSTGLSYEQYF | TGTGCCAGCAGCTCATCGACAGGGCTCTCCTACGAGCAGTACTTC
13 | - | TRBJ2-1 | TRBV20-1 | many | CSATWGGEDEQFF | TGCAGTGCCACCTGGGGCGGGGAAGATGAGCAGTTCTTC
15 | TRBD1 | TRBJ2-7 | TRBV10-3 | many | CAISKSGTVAHEQYF | TGTGCCATCAGCAAATCCGGGACAGTGGCCCACGAGCAGTACTTC
15 | - | TRBJ1-1 | TRBV19 | - | CASTDWHGTDTEAFF | TGTGCCAGTACAGATTGGCACGGAACGGACACTGAAGCTTTCTTT
14 | - | TRBJ2-3 | TRBV29-1 | few | CSVDKGEVTDTQYF | TGCAGCGTTGACAAGGGCGAAGTCACAGATACGCAGTATTTT
15 | - | TRBJ1-6 | TRBV9 | few | CASSVGLDLGSPLHF | TGTGCCAGCAGCGTAGGGCTGGACCTTGGTTCACCCCTCCACTTT
16 | - | TRBJ1-6 | TRBV12-3/TRBV12-4 | few | CASSLGSWAESSPLHF | TGTGCCAGCAGTTTAGGTTCCTGGGCCGAGAGCTCACCCCTCCACTTT
15 | TRBD1 | TRBJ2-7 | TRBV19 | - | CASSNSGTGSYEQYF | TGTGCCAGTAGTAACTCCGGGACAGGGTCCTACGAGCAGTACTTC
15 | - | TRBJ2-1 | TRBV12-3/TRBV12-4 | many | CASTFGGNSHNEQFF | TGTGCCAGCACCTTTGGGGGGAATTCCCACAATGAGCAGTTCTTC